Presented here are 5 T cell receptor beta chains from one specimen sequenced in a study of blood T cell repertoires in COVID-19. Profiling relied on immunoSEQ multiplex PCR, and the TCRdb table lists in-frame clones only, not all of them. The sample shows roughly 200,000 clones, more than 70% of them seen only once. Material: PBMCs or T cells enriched from blood (not recorded which). Every receptor here comes from a man aged 35 to 55 who had recovered from COVID-19.

The chain uses TRBV5-1 and TRBJ2-5; a weak D match, TRBD1 (5 bases). Trimming left V 3 bases short and J 2 bases short, with 17 bases between. Germline assignment: CDR1 SGHRS and CDR2 YFSETQ. This CDR3 region has 16 residues. The CDR3 region is CASSWGLTVSQETQYF. The DNA of the CDR3 is TGCGCCAGCAGCTGGGGTTTGACAGTAAGTCAAGAGACCCAGTACTTC.

This chain connects TRBV2 to TRBJ1-6; possibly TRBD1 for D (6 bases). Germline V gene sequence: CDR1 SNHLY, CDR2 FYNNEI. The V end was cut by 6 bases, the J end by 7 bases, with 13 bases between. This CDR3 has 14 amino acids. This CDR3 is CASSPTGDNSPLHF. Written as DNA, the CDR3 is TGTGCCAGCAGCCCGACAGGTGACAATTCACCCCTCCACTTT.

This clone was counted between two and nine times. This rearrangement joins TRBV5-1 to TRBJ2-1; 7 bases line up with TRBD1. CDR3 size: 11 residues. Trimming cost V 3 bases and J 15 bases; bases outside gene matches: 6. Germline V gene sequence: CDR1 SGHRS, CDR2 YFSETQ. The CDR3 DNA is TGCGCCAGCAGCTCGCGACAGGGTCGGTTCTTC. Its protein is CASSSRQGRFF.

The chain carries TRBV5-4 and TRBJ2-1, with TRBD1 identical over 7 bases. The CDR3 covers 15 residues. The V and J ends lost 2 bases and 5 bases, in that order; junction bases with no gene match: 7. Germline V gene data show CDR1 as SGHNT and CDR2 as YYREEE (reference sequence). The CDR3 DNA sequence: TGTGCCAGCAGCTTCGCGCAACAGGGGAACAATGAGCAGTTCTTC. Its translation is CASSFAQQGNNEQFF.

The rearrangement links TRBV28 to TRBJ1-5; no clear D. In germline, CDR1 is MDHEN, CDR2 SYDVKM. Trimming shortened V by 8 bases and J by 0 bases, and 8 bases separated the two germline ends. The CDR3 is 13 residues long. The CDR3 DNA reads as TGTGCCAGCTACAGTTATAGCAATCAGCCCCAGCATTTT. Amino acid sequence: CASYSYSNQPQHF.